Listed below are T cell receptor beta chains from one sample, sequenced in a study of response to subunit inactivated influenza vaccine. TCRdb used MiXCR to reprocess the RT-PCR reads, holding one entry per CDR3 protein. The table has some 520,000 distinct CDR3 sequences, more than 15% seen once; the top ten hold less than 4%. The source was CD4+ T cells sorted from PBMCs, collected roughly 24 months after vaccination. These receptors were obtained from a man aged 50 to 75 who received an inactivated influenza vaccine. Each CDR3 is given with its conserved first and last residue. The D gene is left open where the match is weak. Clone sizes are given selectively: once, few, many, or a class where the clone is expanded.

TRBD1	TRBV5-1	15	TRBJ1-3	-	CASRRGQGLGNTIYF	TGCGCCAGCCGGAGAGGACAGGGGTTGGGAAACACCATATATTTT
-	TRBV5-4	19	TRBJ2-1	few	CASSFLTPMGSHSYNEQFF	TGTGCCAGCAGCTTTCTAACCCCGATGGGGTCCCACTCCTACAATGAGCAGTTCTTC
-	TRBV12-3/TRBV12-4	12	TRBJ1-1	-	CASRALSGRGFF	TGTGCCAGTCGAGCGCTGAGCGGCCGAGGGTTCTTT
-	TRBV29-1	11	TRBJ2-3	few	CSVDNTDTQYF	TGCAGCGTTGACAACACAGATACGCAGTATTTT
TRBD1	TRBV20-1	15	TRBJ2-7	-	CSARDSGTGIYEQYF	TGCAGTGCTAGAGATTCAGGGACAGGGATCTACGAGCAGTACTTC
TRBD1	TRBV6-2/TRBV6-3	16	TRBJ1-1	few	CASSYAGGLGNAEAFF	TGTGCCAGCAGTTATGCAGGGGGCCTTGGAAACGCTGAAGCTTTCTTT
-	TRBV3-1	16	TRBJ2-6	-	CASSQFDSSGANVLTF	TGTGCCAGCAGCCAGTTCGACTCCTCTGGGGCCAACGTCCTGACTTTC
TRBD2	TRBV27	15	TRBJ2-5	-	CASKVRLAGGETQYF	TGTGCCAGCAAAGTGAGACTAGCGGGAGGGGAGACCCAGTACTTC
-	TRBV5-1	14	TRBJ2-3	-	CASSLGASENTQYF	TGCGCCAGCAGCTTGGGGGCCAGTGAGAATACGCAGTATTTT
-	TRBV20-1	13	TRBJ2-5	few	CSARGLGAETQYF	TGCAGTGCTAGAGGCCTAGGGGCGGAGACCCAGTACTTC
TRBD1	TRBV5-1	15	TRBJ1-3	-	CASSTQGQFGNTIYF	TGCGCCAGCAGCACCCAGGGACAGTTTGGAAACACCATATATTTT
-	TRBV20-1	15	TRBJ2-1	-	CSASPPTSGVLEQFF	TGCAGTGCTAGCCCCCCCACTAGTGGGGTCCTGGAGCAGTTCTTC
-	TRBV7-2	15	TRBJ2-5	few	CASSLVFSGQETQYF	TGTGCCAGCAGCTTAGTATTTAGCGGACAAGAGACCCAGTACTTC
-	TRBV7-9	14	TRBJ2-2	-	CASSSWGRTGELFF	TGTGCCAGCAGCTCCTGGGGGAGGACCGGGGAGCTGTTTTTT